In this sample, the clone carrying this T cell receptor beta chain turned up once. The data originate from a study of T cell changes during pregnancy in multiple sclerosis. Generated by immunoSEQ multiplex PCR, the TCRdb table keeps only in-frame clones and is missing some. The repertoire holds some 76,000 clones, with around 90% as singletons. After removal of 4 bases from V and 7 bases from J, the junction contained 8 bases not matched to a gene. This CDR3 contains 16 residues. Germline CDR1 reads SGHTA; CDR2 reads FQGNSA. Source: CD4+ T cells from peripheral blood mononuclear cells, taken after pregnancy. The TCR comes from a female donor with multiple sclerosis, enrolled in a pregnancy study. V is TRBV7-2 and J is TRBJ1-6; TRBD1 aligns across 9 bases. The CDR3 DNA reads TGTGCCAGCAGCTGGACCGGGACAGGGAGCAATTCACCCCTCCACTTT. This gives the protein CASSWTGTGSNSPLHF.